These T cell receptor beta chains were read from a single sample in a study of blood T cells in healthy people across ages. TCRdb redid the calling of the 5' RACE reads with MiXCR, one entry per CDR3 protein. The sample records about 1.4 million distinct CDR3 sequences, roughly 60% being singletons. Sequencing was performed on blood. These receptors were collected from a man between 18 and 29 years old in good health. Each CDR3 is given with its conserved first and last residue. Each record gives: V gene, J gene, CDR3 protein.

V: TRBV12-3/TRBV12-4
J: TRBJ1-2
CDR3: CASIPGTPLDGYTF

V: TRBV11-2
J: TRBJ1-1
CDR3: CASSLGGIAEAFF

V: TRBV11-1
J: TRBJ1-6
CDR3: CASSLAGGKNSPLHF

V: TRBV3-1
J: TRBJ2-7
CDR3: CASSQALDPKGASEQYF

V: TRBV7-9
J: TRBJ1-5
CDR3: CASSYNNQPQHF

V: TRBV7-9
J: TRBJ2-1
CDR3: CASSLKVDEQFF

V: TRBV27
J: TRBJ2-1
CDR3: CASSLWTDNEQFF

V: TRBV11-2
J: TRBJ2-7
CDR3: CASSLHAGAAGYEQYF

V: TRBV6-2/TRBV6-3
J: TRBJ2-1
CDR3: CASSTLDGQFF

V: TRBV12-3/TRBV12-4
J: TRBJ2-1
CDR3: CASRVAGTMDNEQFF

V: TRBV12-3/TRBV12-4
J: TRBJ1-1
CDR3: CASSLGPRGNTEAFF

V: TRBV10-3
J: TRBJ1-4
CDR3: CATGTGSANEKLFF

V: TRBV20-1
J: TRBJ2-3
CDR3: CSASLAGGRRYTQYF